Detailed here is one T cell receptor (beta chain). The data are from a study of identical twins. TCRdb reprocessed the 5' RACE reads with MiXCR, giving one entry per CDR3 protein. The sample yields some 790,000 distinct CDR3 sequences, about 20% seen once. V was cut by 3 bases and J by 5 bases, with 17 bases left in between. Germline V gene data show CDR1 as SGHRS and CDR2 as YFSETQ. This CDR3 is 16 amino acids long. The sample was also linked to a second study, of T cells expressing NK-cell markers.

The chain is built from TRBV5-1 and TRBJ2-2; a possible D gene is TRBD2 (5 bases). The source of this sequence is a woman aged 18-30 years in good health. Specimen: PBMCs. The CDR3 here is CASSSRLTWETGELFF. In DNA, the CDR3 is TGCGCCAGCAGCTCGCGGCTGACTTGGGAGACCGGGGAGCTGTTTTTT.